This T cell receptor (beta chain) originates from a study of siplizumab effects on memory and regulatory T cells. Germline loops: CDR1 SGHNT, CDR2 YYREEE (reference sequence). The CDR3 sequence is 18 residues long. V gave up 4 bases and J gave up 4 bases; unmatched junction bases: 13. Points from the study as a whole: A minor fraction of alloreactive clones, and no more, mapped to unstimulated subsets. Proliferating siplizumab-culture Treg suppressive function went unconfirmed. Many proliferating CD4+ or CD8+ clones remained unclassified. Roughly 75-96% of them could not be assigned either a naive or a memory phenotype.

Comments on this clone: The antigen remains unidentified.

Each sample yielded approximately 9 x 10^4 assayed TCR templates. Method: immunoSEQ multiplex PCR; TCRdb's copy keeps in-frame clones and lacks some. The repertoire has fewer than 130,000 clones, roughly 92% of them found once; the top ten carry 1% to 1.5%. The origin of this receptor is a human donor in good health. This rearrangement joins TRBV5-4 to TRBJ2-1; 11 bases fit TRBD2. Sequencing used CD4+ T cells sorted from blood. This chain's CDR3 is CASSQAPVRLAGYNEQFF. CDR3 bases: TGTGCCAGCAGCCAAGCTCCGGTGAGACTAGCGGGGTACAATGAGCAGTTCTTC.